This paragraph reports one T cell receptor (beta chain). Its antigen remains unidentified. Germline CDR1 and CDR2: SGHRS and YFSETQ. CDR3 length: 17 residues. Trimming removed 0 bases from V and 3 bases from J; junction bases left unmatched: 6. This entry is derived from a study of lymphopenia after photon versus proton radiotherapy. Study results and limitations: After lymphocyte nadir, photon-treated repertoires showed oligoclonal expansion, especially CD8+ Temra.

This table comes from immunoSEQ multiplex PCR, and its TCRdb copy is limited to in-frame clones, with some not included. The sample contains roughly 30,000 clones, more than 75% of which appear only once. The rearrangement uses TRBV5-1 and TRBJ1-3; 10 positions agree with TRBD1. This TCR was recovered from a woman in her fifties or sixties with cholangiocarcinoma. Some clones in this sample may be carry-over from other donors' samples. Sample: peripheral blood, taken from a patient treated with proton-based radiotherapy. This chain's CDR3 is CASSLEPTGGLGNTIYF. CDR3 DNA: TGCGCCAGCAGCTTGGAGCCGACAGGGGGCCTTGGAAACACCATATATTTT.